This T cell receptor (beta chain) emerged from a study of T cell responses to AZD1222 COVID-19 vaccine. Study results and limitations: The donor group comprised mostly white British people and more females; the analysis possibly underestimated clonal diversity. Repertoires were obtained solely post-peak T cell response.

Sequencing used immunoSEQ multiplex PCR; TCRdb keeps in-frame clones, though not all of them. The data hold 90,000 to 150,000 clones, with around 85% observed a single time. A note on this clone: Its antigen is unknown.

This sample comprised peripheral blood, obtained on day 0 of AZD1222 vaccination. This sequence was found in an adult in good health.

As DNA, the CDR3 is TGCGCCAGCAGCCAAGAGGACATCAATCAGCCCCAGCATTTT. Its protein product is CASSQEDINQPQHF. The chain combines TRBV4-1 with TRBJ1-5, with D perhaps TRBD1 (5 bases). Germline CDR1 and CDR2: MGHRA and YSYEKL. The CDR3 runs 14 residues. The V and J ends lost 0 bases and 3 bases respectively, with 6 bases between them.